Following are 31 T cell receptor beta chains from one sample sequenced in a study of monozygotic twins with inflammatory bowel disease. TCRdb reworked the 5' RACE reads into one entry per CDR3 protein, no DNA. The sample totals around 99,000 distinct CDR3 sequences. Material for sequencing was blood. The receptors here all came from a human donor with ulcerative colitis or Crohn's disease, or a healthy co-twin of an affected twin (not recorded which).

The chain couples TRBV6-1 to TRBJ1-5; TCRdb calls TRBD1, which cannot be checked without DNA. In germline, CDR1 is MNHNS, CDR2 SASEGT. This CDR3 comprises 17 residues. CDR3 protein: CASSKLWDRGSNQPQHF.

This chain links TRBV12-3 or TRBV12-4 with TRBJ2-5; absent DNA, TCRdb's TRBD1 call cannot be checked. This CDR3 has 14 residues. CDR3 protein: CASSRTFTQETQYF.

The chain has TRBV9 and TRBJ2-3. This CDR3 contains 14 residues. Germline V gene sequence: CDR1 SGDLS, CDR2 YYNGEE. The CDR3 sequence is CASSVSRGTDTQYF.

The CDR3 loop is CASSQNNGDPYEQYF. The chain has TRBV6-2 or TRBV6-3 and TRBJ2-7; TCRdb returns TRBD1, unconfirmable since there is no DNA. The CDR3 totals 15 residues. Germline CDR1 MNHEY, CDR2 SVGEGT.

The gene calls are TRBV15 and TRBJ2-2; as DNA is missing, the TRBD1 call by TCRdb cannot be tested. This CDR3 region has 16 residues. Looked up from germline, CDR1 is LNHNV and CDR2 is YYDKDF (reference sequence). CDR3 in amino acids: CATSRERGVNTGELFF.

This chain connects TRBV6-6 to TRBJ2-3. The CDR3 consists of 14 residues. Germline assignment: CDR1 MNHNY and CDR2 SVGAGI (reference sequence). CDR3 amino acids: CASSYSAGTDTQYF.

The CDR3 loop reads CASSLNRGRFYEQYF. This chain uses TRBV5-1 with TRBJ2-7; TCRdb calls TRBD1, which cannot be checked without DNA. The CDR3 has 15 residues. CDR1 and CDR2 from the germline V gene are SGHRS and YFSETQ.

J is TRBJ2-3 and V is TRBV20-1; TCRdb reports TRBD2, a call that lacks DNA to check it against. Germline V gene sequence: CDR1 DFQATT, CDR2 SNEGSKA (reference sequence). The CDR3 totals 15 residues. The chain's CDR3 is CSARETAGGPDTQYF.

The CDR3 sequence: CASSYGLAQDEQYF. The chain is built from TRBV6-6 and TRBJ2-7; the TCRdb call, TRBD2, lacks DNA for checking. The CDR3 spans 14 residues. Germline-derived CDR1 and CDR2 are MNHNY and SVGAGI (reference sequence).

The CDR3: CASSPGQDYGYTF. The chain has TRBV5-6 and TRBJ1-2; TCRdb names TRBD1, which stays unverified in the absence of DNA. The CDR3 extends over 13 amino acids. From germline, CDR1 is SGHDT and CDR2 YYEEEE.

This chain uses TRBV20-1 with TRBJ2-7; TCRdb's D gene call, TRBD1, goes unchecked for lack of DNA. Germline V lookup: CDR1 DFQATT, CDR2 SNEGSKA (reference sequence). The CDR3 loop spans 16 amino acids. The CDR3 here is CSARGPGTGSSYEQYF.

V gene TRBV5-1 combines with J gene TRBJ2-5. Germline loops: CDR1 SGHRS, CDR2 YFSETQ. The CDR3 runs 14 residues. The CDR3 here is CASSLGGLDETQYF.

This chain joins TRBV5-5 and TRBJ1-5; TCRdb designates TRBD1, a call that cannot be tested without DNA. In germline, CDR1 is SGHKS, CDR2 YYEKEE (reference sequence). CDR3 size: 13 residues. The CDR3 loop is CASSLVPNQPQHF.

The chain combines TRBV3-1 with TRBJ2-5. The germline gives CDR1 LGHDT, CDR2 YNNKEL (reference sequence). This CDR3 contains 13 residues. This CDR3 is CASSLLEQETQYF.

The chain has TRBV4-2 and TRBJ2-3; TCRdb gives TRBD2 as the D gene, but with no DNA this cannot be confirmed. This CDR3 is built from 17 residues. Germline CDR1 is LGHNA and CDR2 is YNFKEQ. Here the CDR3 reads CASSQQTSVQAADTQYF.

This sequence joins TRBV9 and TRBJ2-7; as DNA is missing, the TRBD1 call by TCRdb cannot be tested. Germline CDR1 and CDR2: SGDLS and YYNGEE. The CDR3 contains 14 residues. CDR3 sequence reads: CASSIGDGTYEQYF.

This chain connects TRBV29-1 to TRBJ2-1. Germline lookup yields CDR1 SQVTM and CDR2 ANQGSEA. The CDR3 spans 15 residues. The CDR3 protein is CSVEGVGSSYNEQFF.

The chain links TRBV28 to TRBJ1-1; the D call of TRBD1 rests on TCRdb alone, since no DNA is present to check it. Germline V CDR1 and CDR2: MDHEN, SYDVKM. The CDR3 is 11 residues long. CDR3 sequence: CASSFTGKAFF. Complete variable domain (other parts from reference TRBV28 and TRBJ1-1): DVKVTQSSRYLVKRTGEKVFLECVQDMDHENMFWYRQDPGLGLRLIYFSYDVKMKEKGDIPEGYSVSREKKERFSLILESASTNQTSMYLCASSFTGKAFFGQGTRLTVV.

The rearrangement joins TRBV5-1 to TRBJ2-7. Germline loops: CDR1 SGHRS, CDR2 YFSETQ. CDR3 size: 17 residues. The CDR3 reads CASSFGRLRNNAYEQYF. The whole variable domain, remainder taken from reference TRBV5-1 and TRBJ2-7, is KAGVTQTPRYLIKTRGQQVTLSCSPISGHRSVSWYQQTPGQGLQFLFEYFSETQRNKGNFPGRFSGRQFSNSRSEMNVSTLELGDSALYLCASSFGRLRNNAYEQYFGPGTRLTVT.

V gene TRBV18 combines with J gene TRBJ2-1; checking the TCRdb D call of TRBD1 is not possible without DNA. Germline assignment: CDR1 KGHSH and CDR2 LQKENI. The CDR3 spans 14 residues. The CDR3: CASSPPERGDEQFF.

The chain recombines TRBV12-3 or TRBV12-4 with TRBJ2-3; the TCRdb call, TRBD1, lacks DNA for checking. The CDR3 is 17 amino acids. CDR3: CASSLGLGAETTDTQYF.

This chain joins TRBV12-3 or TRBV12-4 and TRBJ2-5; lacking DNA, the TRBD1 call made by TCRdb goes unchecked. CDR3 length equals 14 residues. The CDR3 sequence is CASSPQTGQETQYF.

The rearrangement uses TRBV6-5 and TRBJ1-1; with no DNA, the TCRdb D assignment of TRBD1 cannot be verified. Germline V gene data show CDR1 as MNHEY and CDR2 as SVGAGI. The CDR3 is made up of 12 amino acids. The CDR3: CASSYPGQLPFF.

The chain is built from TRBV2 and TRBJ2-2; without DNA, the TCRdb call of TRBD2 cannot be checked. This CDR3 spans 15 amino acids. CDR1 SNHLY and CDR2 FYNNEI come from the germline V gene. The CDR3: CASSEVLGFGGELFF.

The chain is built from TRBV6-5 and TRBJ1-1. The CDR3 loop spans 13 amino acids. The germline V gene has CDR1 MNHEY and CDR2 SVGAGI. The CDR3 loop reads CASSRPRYTEAFF.

The chain combines TRBV18 with TRBJ2-7; TCRdb outputs TRBD1, but without DNA this stays unchecked. Germline loops: CDR1 KGHSH, CDR2 LQKENI. The CDR3 totals 13 residues. CDR3 sequence reads: CASSLPYGGEQYF.

V gene TRBV11-1 combines with J gene TRBJ1-4; with no DNA, the TCRdb D assignment of TRBD1 cannot be verified. Germline-derived CDR1 and CDR2 are SGHAT and FQDESV (reference sequence). CDR3 length: 13 residues. The CDR3 sequence: CASRWDTQEKLFF.

The gene calls are TRBV5-5 and TRBJ2-1; absent DNA, TCRdb's TRBD2 call cannot be checked. CDR1 and CDR2 from the germline V gene are SGHKS and YYEKEE (reference sequence). The CDR3 length is 16 residues. The CDR3 here is CASSPNSASSYNEQFF.

The CDR3: CATSEPTGFYEQYF. The V and J genes are TRBV15 and TRBJ2-7; checking the TCRdb D call of TRBD1 is not possible without DNA. CDR3 length: 14 residues. In germline, CDR1 is LNHNV, CDR2 YYDKDF (reference sequence). The full variable domain, completed using reference TRBV15 and TRBJ2-7, is DAMVIQNPRYQVTQFGKPVTLSCSQTLNHNVMYWYQQKSSQAPKLLFHYYDKDFNNEADTPDNFQSRRPNTSFCFLDIRSPGLGDTAMYLCATSEPTGFYEQYFGPGTRLTVT.

The rearrangement joins TRBV29-1 to TRBJ2-1; TCRdb gives TRBD1 as the D gene, but with no DNA this cannot be confirmed. The CDR3 extends over 16 amino acids. The germline gives CDR1 SQVTM, CDR2 ANQGSEA. Here the CDR3 reads CSAYSQGALHYNEQFF.

The V gene is TRBV29-1, the J gene TRBJ1-2. The CDR3 runs 12 residues. The germline V gene has CDR1 SQVTM and CDR2 ANQGSEA. This CDR3 reads CSVDRFSYGYTF.